This is a list of T cell receptor beta chains from one sample in a study of T cells in localized non-small cell lung cancer. The method was immunoSEQ multiplex PCR; TCRdb's version includes in-frame clones alone and lacks a portion of them. This sample carries about 8,200 clones, around 59% of them seen once, and the ten largest clones take 8%. The material sequenced was lymph node tissue, taken before any cancer treatment. These receptors were collected from a male donor older than 55 with stage I squamous cell lung carcinoma. Both conserved end residues are part of each CDR3. The D gene is left open where the match is weak. A clone size is listed for some rows: how often the clone was seen (once, few, many), or a class if it is expanded.

V	length	J	size	D	DNA	CDR3
TRBV5-1	15	TRBJ2-5	once	TRBD2	TGCGCCAGCAGGGGACTAGCGGGAGGCCAGGAGACCCAGTACTTC	CASRGLAGGQETQYF
TRBV11-3	17	TRBJ2-1	.	.	TGTGCCAGCAGCTTGGCCTCTGGGAGCGGTACCTACAATGAGCAGTTCTTC	CASSLASGSGTYNEQFF
TRBV10-3	15	TRBJ2-5	few	.	TGTGCCAGCAGTGAGGAAGCCCGACCTTGGGAGACCCAGTACTTC	CASSEEARPWETQYF
TRBV5-1	14	TRBJ2-7	.	.	TGCGCCAGCAGCGCCGGGGCAGGTCGGCTCGAGCAGTACTTC	CASSAGAGRLEQYF
TRBV9	12	TRBJ2-3	.	.	TGTGCCAGCAGCGTAGATAAAGATACGCAGTATTTT	CASSVDKDTQYF
TRBV6-8	13	TRBJ2-1	.	.	TGTGCCAGCAGTTACCCAGGGCGGGGTGAGCAGTTCTTC	CASSYPGRGEQFF
TRBV14	17	TRBJ2-1	.	TRBD2	TGTGCCAGCAGCCCCGTAGTGGGACTAGCGGGATACAATGAGCAGTTCTTC	CASSPVVGLAGYNEQFF
TRBV28	13	TRBJ2-7	.	.	TGTGCCAGCAGTTTAGTCAGCAACTACGAGCAGTACTTC	CASSLVSNYEQYF
TRBV18	15	TRBJ1-1	.	.	TGTGCCAGCTCACCGCATGGCGGTGAGGGCACTGAAGCTTTCTTT	CASSPHGGEGTEAFF
TRBV30	12	TRBJ1-2	.	.	TGTGCCTGGTCGACAGTCAACTATGGCTACACCTTC	CAWSTVNYGYTF
TRBV6-8	12	TRBJ2-7	.	.	TGTGCCAGCAGACTAGGGGCCTACGAGCAGTACTTC	CASRLGAYEQYF
TRBV19	15	TRBJ2-2	.	.	TGTGCCAGTACTTGGACGGGAGCGAACACCGGGGAGCTGTTTTTT	CASTWTGANTGELFF
TRBV11-3	16	TRBJ2-1	few	.	TGTGCCAGCAGCCCTCCCCTAGCCGACTTTGTCAATGAGCAGTTCTTC	CASSPPLADFVNEQFF
TRBV14	15	TRBJ2-7	.	.	TGTGCCAGCAGCCAATGGCGTAACACCGCCTACGAGCAGTACTTC	CASSQWRNTAYEQYF
TRBV5-1	14	TRBJ2-2	.	TRBD1	TGCGCCAGCAGATCAGACAGGGTGAGCGGGGAGCTGTTTTTT	CASRSDRVSGELFF
TRBV11-3	14	TRBJ2-5	few	TRBD2	TGTGCCAGCAGCAAGACTAGCGGAGGGGAGACCCAGTACTTC	CASSKTSGGETQYF
TRBV19	13	TRBJ1-2	.	.	TGTGCCAGTAAGGAGGCCATGGACTATGGCTACACCTTC	CASKEAMDYGYTF
TRBV6-8	12	TRBJ2-7	.	.	TGTGCCAGCAGTTACTCCAACTACGAGCAGTACTTC	CASSYSNYEQYF
TRBV2	14	TRBJ2-1	few	.	TGTGCCAGCAGTGACCCCGACTACTACAATGAGCAGTTCTTC	CASSDPDYYNEQFF
TRBV29-1	14	TRBJ1-1	.	.	TGCAGCGTTGATAGGGGACACCATACACTGACAGCTTTCTTT	CSVDRGHHTLTAFF
TRBV19	13	TRBJ2-1	few	TRBD2	TGTGCCAGTAGTATAGAACTAGCGGGTCAGCAGTTCTTC	CASSIELAGQQFF
TRBV5-1	17	TRBJ2-7	.	TRBD2	TGCGCCAGCAGCTTGGGAACTAGCGGGTGGGTTTCCTACGAGCAGTACTTC	CASSLGTSGWVSYEQYF
TRBV28	16	TRBJ2-5	.	TRBD1	TGTGCCAGCAGTTTAGGGGGACAGGGATCCGAAGAGACCCAGTACTTC	CASSLGGQGSEETQYF
TRBV12-5	13	TRBJ1-2	.	.	TGTGCCAGCAAGGGGGACACCAACTATGGCTACACCTTC	CASKGDTNYGYTF
TRBV6-8	13	TRBJ2-5	few	TRBD1	TGTGCCAGCACCGGGACAGTAAAAGAGACCCAGTACTTC	CASTGTVKETQYF
TRBV5-1	14	TRBJ1-1	once	TRBD1	TGCGCCAGCAGCTTCGCCGACAGGGACACTGAAGCTTTCTTT	CASSFADRDTEAFF
TRBV29-1	15	TRBJ1-2	.	.	TGCAGCGTTGGTCTTGGAAGGGCACGGGGTATTAGCTACACCTTC	CSVGLGRARGISYTF
TRBV19	15	TRBJ2-1	.	.	TGTGCCAGTAGTATACAAATACTAGGAACCACTAACGTGATCTTC	CASSIQILGTTNVIF
TRBV19	15	TRBJ2-7	.	TRBD1	TGTGCCAGTAGTTCGACTCCCGGGACAGGGTACGAGCAGTACTTC	CASSSTPGTGYEQYF
TRBV28	18	TRBJ2-4	once	TRBD2	TGTGCCAGCACCCCTAGCGGGAGCCGCATCCTAGCCAAAAACATTCAGTACTTC	CASTPSGSRILAKNIQYF